This record concerns one T cell receptor (beta chain) sequence. The primer mix had 60 Vbeta and 13 Jbeta primers. Sequenced by immunoSEQ multiplex PCR; TCRdb stores in-frame clones only, minus some. Of hundreds of thousands of clones in the sample, roughly 80% were seen once. This sample was included in a study of cytomegalovirus exposure and HLA in healthy donors. V lost 1 base, J lost 0 bases, and 15 bases lay in between. The CDR3 covers 16 residues. CDR1 GTSNPN and CDR2 SVGIG come from the germline V gene (reference sequence). The sequence was obtained from a girl under 18 in good health and CMV-seronegative. Sequences were obtained from PBMCs. V and J are TRBV30 and TRBJ1-1, with a possible D match to TRBD1 (6 bases). DNA for the CDR3: TGTGCCTGGAGTGCTCCCCTCGGACAGCTGAACACTGAAGCTTTCTTT. Translated, it gives CAWSAPLGQLNTEAFF.